These T cell receptor beta chains were read from a single sample in a study of T-cell reconstitution after alpha-beta-depleted transplantation in children. TCRdb recomputed calls from the PCR reads with MiXCR, one row per CDR3 protein. The data show 90,000 to 100,000 distinct CDR3 sequences, with more than 20% seen just once and roughly a fifth held by the top ten. The starting material was PBMCs, obtained before TCRalphabeta/CD19-depleted stem cell transplant. The source is a boy between 2 and 15 years old with acute lymphoblastic leukemia, due to receive a stem cell transplant. CDR3s include the opening cysteine and the closing phenylalanine or tryptophan. The order of the fields is V gene, J gene, clone size, D gene, CDR3 DNA, CDR3 protein. A D gene is named only where the DNA matches it firmly. Expanded clones get a size class; other rows say once, few or many, or leave the size out.

v_call: TRBV24-1
j_call: TRBJ2-5
clone_size: few
d_call: -
cdr3_nt: TGTGCCACCAGTGATTTGAGCCCGAGGGAAGAGACCCAGTACTTC
cdr3_aa: CATSDLSPREETQYF

v_call: TRBV2
j_call: TRBJ2-1
clone_size: -
d_call: TRBD2
cdr3_nt: TGTGCCAGCAGGGCCGGGACTAGTGTTAACGATGAGCAGTTCTTC
cdr3_aa: CASRAGTSVNDEQFF

v_call: TRBV5-1
j_call: TRBJ2-1
clone_size: many
d_call: -
cdr3_nt: TGCGCCAGCAGCCCGATAGCCCGTGGGTCCTACAATGAGCAGTTCTTC
cdr3_aa: CASSPIARGSYNEQFF

v_call: TRBV14
j_call: TRBJ2-7
clone_size: few
d_call: -
cdr3_nt: TGTGCCAGCAGCCTCACCGGAATACTAGCCGAGCAGTACTTC
cdr3_aa: CASSLTGILAEQYF

v_call: TRBV28
j_call: TRBJ2-6
clone_size: few
d_call: -
cdr3_nt: TGTGCCAGCATCTTGGGGGGACAGAGTTCTGGGGCCAACGTCCTGACTTTC
cdr3_aa: CASILGGQSSGANVLTF

v_call: TRBV7-2
j_call: TRBJ1-1
clone_size: -
d_call: TRBD1
cdr3_nt: TGTGCCAGCAGCTCGAGGGGACAGGGGAATGAAGCTTTCTTT
cdr3_aa: CASSSRGQGNEAFF

v_call: TRBV12-3/TRBV12-4
j_call: TRBJ2-1
clone_size: few
d_call: TRBD2
cdr3_nt: TGTGCCAGCAGACCTGGGCCCCTAGCGGAGGGGTACAATGAGCAGTTCTTC
cdr3_aa: CASRPGPLAEGYNEQFF

v_call: TRBV4-1
j_call: TRBJ2-3
clone_size: -
d_call: -
cdr3_nt: TGCGCCAGCAGCAAAATGGGCACAGATACGCAGTATTTT
cdr3_aa: CASSKMGTDTQYF

v_call: TRBV11-2
j_call: TRBJ2-5
clone_size: few
d_call: -
cdr3_nt: TGTGCCAGCAGCCCCACGAGGGGGCAAGAGACCCAGTACTTC
cdr3_aa: CASSPTRGQETQYF

v_call: TRBV12-3/TRBV12-4
j_call: TRBJ2-7
clone_size: -
d_call: -
cdr3_nt: TGTGCCAGCAGTTTAGAGTATGGGGGTCCGAGGGAGCAGTACTTC
cdr3_aa: CASSLEYGGPREQYF

v_call: TRBV24-1
j_call: TRBJ1-3
clone_size: -
d_call: -
cdr3_nt: TGTGCCACCAGTGACCGGACAGCCGGAAACACCATATATTTT
cdr3_aa: CATSDRTAGNTIYF

v_call: TRBV6-4
j_call: TRBJ2-1
clone_size: few
d_call: TRBD2
cdr3_nt: TGTGCCAGCAGCAAACTAGCGGACTCCTACAATGAGCAGTTCTTC
cdr3_aa: CASSKLADSYNEQFF

v_call: TRBV6-1
j_call: TRBJ1-3
clone_size: many
d_call: TRBD1
cdr3_nt: TGTGCCAGCAGTCGAAGTTACAGGGGGCGAACTGGAAACACCATATATTTT
cdr3_aa: CASSRSYRGRTGNTIYF

v_call: TRBV6-2/TRBV6-3
j_call: TRBJ2-5
clone_size: medium-sized
d_call: TRBD2
cdr3_nt: TGTGCCAGCAGTTACTACTATAGCGGGAAAGAGACCCAGTACTTC
cdr3_aa: CASSYYYSGKETQYF

v_call: TRBV27
j_call: TRBJ2-7
clone_size: -
d_call: -
cdr3_nt: TGTGCCAGCAGTTTATCGGGCAGGGGACCACCCGGGCAGTACTTC
cdr3_aa: CASSLSGRGPPGQYF

v_call: TRBV20-1
j_call: TRBJ2-7
clone_size: few
d_call: -
cdr3_nt: TGCAGTGCTGGGCCTACCAGCGGAGGGGCTGGGGAGCAGTACTTC
cdr3_aa: CSAGPTSGGAGEQYF

v_call: TRBV4-3
j_call: TRBJ2-6
clone_size: -
d_call: -
cdr3_nt: TGCGCCAGCAGCCAAGAACAGTACTCTGGGGCCAACGTCCTGACTTTC
cdr3_aa: CASSQEQYSGANVLTF

v_call: TRBV10-3
j_call: TRBJ2-1
clone_size: many
d_call: -
cdr3_nt: TGTGCCATCAGTGAGGATCTAAGCGGAGCCCTTAGTGAGCAGTTCTTC
cdr3_aa: CAISEDLSGALSEQFF

v_call: TRBV11-2
j_call: TRBJ1-2
clone_size: few
d_call: TRBD1
cdr3_nt: TGTGCCAGCAGCTTAGATATCGGGACAGACACTAACTATGGCTACACCTTC
cdr3_aa: CASSLDIGTDTNYGYTF

v_call: TRBV20-1
j_call: TRBJ1-5
clone_size: many
d_call: -
cdr3_nt: TGCAGTGCTAGCAGGTACGGCCAGCCCCAGCATTTT
cdr3_aa: CSASRYGQPQHF

v_call: TRBV11-2
j_call: TRBJ1-2
clone_size: -
d_call: TRBD1
cdr3_nt: TGTGCCAGCAGCTTAGTGGCCAGGGGGCGGGATTCTAACTATGGCTACACCTTC
cdr3_aa: CASSLVARGRDSNYGYTF

v_call: TRBV4-1
j_call: TRBJ2-1
clone_size: -
d_call: TRBD2
cdr3_nt: TGCGCCAGCAGCCAATCCATGGCTAGCGGAGGCCTCTACAATGAGCAGTTCTTC
cdr3_aa: CASSQSMASGGLYNEQFF

v_call: TRBV27
j_call: TRBJ2-7
clone_size: -
d_call: -
cdr3_nt: TGTGCCAGCAGTTCCGACCTCAGGACAAGCTCCTACGAGCAGTACTTC
cdr3_aa: CASSSDLRTSSYEQYF

v_call: TRBV20-1
j_call: TRBJ2-1
clone_size: -
d_call: -
cdr3_nt: TGCAGTGCTAGTGAAGTGAATGAGCAGTTCTTC
cdr3_aa: CSASEVNEQFF